In its sample, the clone carrying this TCR beta chain was seen a few times. This entry belongs to a study of cytomegalovirus exposure and HLA in healthy donors. PCR used 60 Vbeta primers and 13 Jbeta primers. Only in-frame clones appear in the TCRdb table, and some are missing; sequencing was by immunoSEQ multiplex PCR. Of fewer than 250,000 clones in the sample, 60% to 85% were seen once. In germline, CDR1 is SGHVS, CDR2 FQNEAQ. The CDR3 spans 11 residues. The V end was cut by 4 bases, the J end by 4 bases, with 4 bases between. Specimen: PBMCs. The receptor was isolated from a woman between 18 and 29 years old in good health and CMV-seronegative. The V and J genes are TRBV7-8 and TRBJ2-5; D uncertain. The CDR3 region is CASSSRETQYF. CDR3 sequence (DNA): TGTGCCAGCAGCTCCCGAGAGACCCAGTACTTC.